This is a list of T cell receptor beta chains from one sample in a study of regulatory T cells in long-lasting Graves disease. One entry per CDR3 protein, called by TCRdb with MiXCR from the multiplex PCR reads. The sample includes about 400,000 distinct CDR3 sequences, less than 25% of them seen just once. Sequencing was performed on peripheral blood mononuclear cells (PBMCs), taken when the disease was refractory, from a patient treated with antithyroid drugs. The receptors were sampled from a female donor with Graves disease. Each CDR3 is given with its conserved first and last residue. The D gene is left open where the match is weak. Only part of the rows carry a size: once, few, many, or a class if the clone is expanded.

J | size | V | D | DNA | CDR3
TRBJ2-7 | many | TRBV28 | TRBD1 | TGTGCCAGTTCCTCTGGGCAGGGGGACTCCTACGAGCAGTACTTC | CASSSGQGDSYEQYF
TRBJ2-5 | many | TRBV7-8 | TRBD1 | TGTGCCAGCAGTTTAGAGGACAGGGTTTGGGACTTC | CASSLEDRVWDF
TRBJ2-1 | - | TRBV7-2 | - | TGTGCCAGCAGCTTTAGTGGGCCCTACGAGCAGTTCTTC | CASSFSGPYEQFF
TRBJ1-5 | - | TRBV27 | - | TGTGCCAGCAGGGAGTGGGGCAGGGAGGGACAGCCCCAGCATTTT | CASREWGREGQPQHF
TRBJ2-5 | - | TRBV29-1 | - | TGCAGCGTTGCGAGATTCCGGGACACTCAGCAGTACTTC | CSVARFRDTQQYF
TRBJ1-6 | - | TRBV25-1 | TRBD1 | TGTGCCAGCAGTGTCGGGACAGGGAATTCACCCCTCCACTTT | CASSVGTGNSPLHF
TRBJ2-3 | once | TRBV5-1 | - | TGCGCCAGCAGTGCTAAGGCGGCCTCTCCAGATACGCAGTATTTT | CASSAKAASPDTQYF
TRBJ1-1 | many | TRBV20-1 | - | TGCAGTGCTAGAGATAACACGGCGAGGAACACTGAAGCTTTCTTT | CSARDNTARNTEAFF
TRBJ2-7 | once | TRBV27 | TRBD2 | TGTGCCAGCAGCCCCAATGGGGGACTAGCGGGAGGGCCGGGTCACGAGCAGTACTTC | CASSPNGGLAGGPGHEQYF
TRBJ2-7 | many | TRBV13 | TRBD2 | TGTGCCAGCAGCCCCGGGACTAGCGGACCCTACGAGCAGTACTTC | CASSPGTSGPYEQYF
TRBJ2-2 | few | TRBV3-1 | TRBD1 | TGTGCCAGCAGACCCGCGGGGACAGGGTTCCCCGGGGAGCTGTTTTTT | CASRPAGTGFPGELFF
TRBJ1-1 | few | TRBV7-2 | - | TGTGCCAGCAGCTTAGACTTCTCTGAAGCTTTCTTT | CASSLDFSEAFF
TRBJ1-2 | many | TRBV5-6 | - | TGTGCCAGCAGCTTGGCCTTGGAAGGGTGGGAGCGAGACTACACCTTC | CASSLALEGWERDYTF
TRBJ2-7 | - | TRBV11-2 | TRBD1 | TGTGCCAGCAGCTGCAAGATCGGGACAGCCTCCTACGAGCAGTACTTC | CASSCKIGTASYEQYF
TRBJ1-4 | - | TRBV27 | - | TGTGCCAGCAGTTTATCCATTTCCGGGCTCGGTGGGGAAAAACTGTTTTTT | CASSLSISGLGGEKLFF
TRBJ2-7 | many | TRBV20-1 | - | TGCAGTGCCCGAGATGGGGAGACGGGCGAGCAGTACTTC | CSARDGETGEQYF
TRBJ1-2 | few | TRBV27 | TRBD1 | TGTGCCAGCAGGGCGACAGGGGGCTACACCTTC | CASRATGGYTF
TRBJ2-3 | - | TRBV28 | TRBD1 | TGTGCCAGCAGTTTATCCTCCGGACAGGGAGGTAGGGATACGCAGTATTTT | CASSLSSGQGGRDTQYF
TRBJ2-2 | - | TRBV7-6 | TRBD2 | TGTGCCAGCAGCTTAGGCCAGGCGGGAGTAATCCCCGGGGAGCTGTTTTTT | CASSLGQAGVIPGELFF
TRBJ1-1 | few | TRBV4-3 | TRBD1 | TGCGCCAGCAGCCAAATCCGGGACAGCCTTGAAGCTTTCTTT | CASSQIRDSLEAFF
TRBJ2-7 | few | TRBV7-8 | - | TGTGCCAGCAGCTTAGCCGGGACACCGGTCGATAGAACTTACGAGCAGTACTTC | CASSLAGTPVDRTYEQYF
TRBJ2-1 | - | TRBV27 | TRBD2 | TGTGCCAGCAGTTCCCCTAGCGGGATCGATGAGCAGTTCTTC | CASSSPSGIDEQFF
TRBJ1-4 | few | TRBV20-1 | - | TGCAGTGCTATTACCAGGTCGGCGAGCATTAATGAAAAACTGTTTTTT | CSAITRSASINEKLFF
TRBJ1-2 | few | TRBV12-3/TRBV12-4 | TRBD1 | TGTGCCAGCAGCTGGGGAGACAGGGGGCGAGGCTACACCTTC | CASSWGDRGRGYTF
TRBJ1-4 | many | TRBV7-9 | - | TGTGCCAGCAGCTTGGCGACGGGAACTAATGAAAAACTGTTTTTT | CASSLATGTNEKLFF
TRBJ1-2 | many | TRBV27 | - | TGTGCCAGCAGTCCCCTTTCGGGACACGGGATCTCTAACTATGGCTACACCTTC | CASSPLSGHGISNYGYTF
TRBJ1-5 | medium-sized | TRBV28 | TRBD1 | TGTGCCAGCAGTCAAAGACAGGGGGATCAGCCCCAGCATTTT | CASSQRQGDQPQHF
TRBJ2-7 | - | TRBV20-1 | TRBD1 | TGCAGTGCCCTCGACAGGGTGGTCCACGAGCAGTACTTC | CSALDRVVHEQYF
TRBJ1-5 | many | TRBV6-5 | TRBD1 | TGTGCCAGCAGTTCCCGACAGGGGGCGCATAGCAATCAGCCCCAGCATTTT | CASSSRQGAHSNQPQHF
TRBJ2-7 | few | TRBV14 | - | TGTGCCAGCAGCCAAGGACAGCACCGGGTGTACTTC | CASSQGQHRVYF
TRBJ1-1 | few | TRBV29-1 | TRBD1 | TGCAGCGCTAACAGGGGGGCTGAAGCTTTCTTT | CSANRGAEAFF
TRBJ2-7 | - | TRBV20-1 | - | TGCAGTGCCTACGGGGGAGCCTCGGCGGTAGACGAGCAGTACTTC | CSAYGGASAVDEQYF
TRBJ2-7 | - | TRBV5-5 | - | TGTGCCAGCAGCAGACAGCAGAGCTACTACGAGCAGTACTTC | CASSRQQSYYEQYF
TRBJ2-2 | many | TRBV2 | TRBD2 | TGTGCCAGCAGAGGGCTAGCGGCACAATCCGGGGAGCTGTTTTTT | CASRGLAAQSGELFF
TRBJ2-1 | - | TRBV6-1 | - | TGTGCCAGCAGAACCAATGCAGGGCTCGTGTACAATGAGCAGTTCTTC | CASRTNAGLVYNEQFF
TRBJ1-4 | many | TRBV2 | TRBD1 | TGTGCCAGCAGGGGACAGGCCGCAGAAAAACTGTTTTTT | CASRGQAAEKLFF
TRBJ2-5 | many | TRBV7-9 | - | TGTGCCAGCAGCTTATTAAGGGTTCAAGAGACCCAGTACTTC | CASSLLRVQETQYF
TRBJ2-7 | few | TRBV7-9 | TRBD2 | TGTGCCAGCAGCCCCGGACTAGAGAGCTCCTACGAGCAGTACTTC | CASSPGLESSYEQYF
TRBJ1-5 | few | TRBV4-1 | TRBD1 | TGCGCCAGCAGCCAAGTCGGACAGGCTAATCAGCCCCAGCATTTT | CASSQVGQANQPQHF
TRBJ2-5 | many | TRBV27 | TRBD1 | TGTGCCAGCAGTTTATTTGTGGCAGGGGGCGAGGAGACCCAGTACTTC | CASSLFVAGGEETQYF
TRBJ2-2 | many | TRBV12-3/TRBV12-4 | TRBD2 | TGTGCCACCTATGGGGTAGCGGGACGGCGAGGGGAGCTGTTTTTT | CATYGVAGRRGELFF
TRBJ2-1 | - | TRBV7-2 | TRBD2 | TGTGCCAGCAGCTCACAACCGGATAGCGGGGTCACCTACAATGAGCAGTTCTTC | CASSSQPDSGVTYNEQFF
TRBJ2-1 | - | TRBV5-1 | - | TGCGCCAGCAGCTTGGCGCAGGGTCCACACAATGAGCAGTTCTTC | CASSLAQGPHNEQFF
TRBJ2-1 | few | TRBV7-8 | TRBD2 | TGTGCCAGCAGCTTAGTGGGACTAGCTATGAATGAGCAGTTCTTC | CASSLVGLAMNEQFF
TRBJ2-7 | many | TRBV6-1 | - | TGTGCCAGCAGTAGGAAGGGTAGCTCCTACGAGCAGTACTTC | CASSRKGSSYEQYF
TRBJ1-2 | many | TRBV18 | - | TGTGCCAGCTCACTCAATCCGGGAAGCTATGGCTACACCTTC | CASSLNPGSYGYTF
TRBJ2-2 | few | TRBV2 | - | TGTGCCAGCAGTTTAGAGGGAGTAGTATCCGGGGAGCTGTTTTTT | CASSLEGVVSGELFF
TRBJ2-3 | - | TRBV7-2 | - | TGTGCCAGCAGCGGACGGGACTCCCGCACAGATACGCAGTATTTT | CASSGRDSRTDTQYF
TRBJ2-5 | many | TRBV18 | - | TGTGCCAGCTCACCTCTCAGCGAAAACAGAGACGGGGCCCAGTACTTC | CASSPLSENRDGAQYF
TRBJ2-1 | - | TRBV6-2/TRBV6-3 | TRBD1 | TGTGCCAGCAGTTACTCTCCACTGCGACAGGGGGTTAATGAGCAGTTCTTC | CASSYSPLRQGVNEQFF
TRBJ2-7 | few | TRBV6-1 | - | TGTGCCAGCAGCGAACAAGACCCCCCCTACGAGCAGTACTTC | CASSEQDPPYEQYF
TRBJ2-7 | many | TRBV2 | TRBD1 | TGTGCCAGCAGCGCACTTAGACAGGGATACGAGCAGTACTTC | CASSALRQGYEQYF
TRBJ2-2 | - | TRBV4-1 | - | TGCGCCAGCAGCCAAGATAACAGGCTATCTAACACCGGGGAGCTGTTTTTT | CASSQDNRLSNTGELFF
TRBJ2-1 | - | TRBV7-2 | - | TGTGCCAGCAGCTTACTAGGCCCCACCTACAATGAGCAGTTCTTC | CASSLLGPTYNEQFF
TRBJ2-7 | many | TRBV10-2 | - | TGCGCCAGCGGTTCCATCCCGCCGCGGAGAAGCTCCTACGAGCAGTACTTC | CASGSIPPRRSSYEQYF
TRBJ2-5 | few | TRBV20-1 | TRBD1 | TGCAGTGCTAGAAAGACAGGGAAGGAGACCCAGTACTTC | CSARKTGKETQYF
TRBJ2-1 | - | TRBV4-3 | TRBD2 | TGCGCCAGCAGCCAAGATCAGGTTAGCGGGGGCTATGAGCAGTTCTTC | CASSQDQVSGGYEQFF
TRBJ1-1 | - | TRBV5-1 | TRBD1 | TGCGCCAGCAGCCCCATCGGGACAGGGGACACTGAAGCTTTCTTT | CASSPIGTGDTEAFF